Following are 18 T cell receptor beta chains from one sample sequenced in a study of T cell responses to AZD1222 COVID-19 vaccine. The assay was immunoSEQ multiplex PCR, and TCRdb's table has in-frame clones only and misses some. Among around 140,000 clones, just under 95% were seen once, and the ten largest hold approximately 5.4%. The specimen was peripheral blood, collected on day 0 of AZD1222 vaccination. These receptors originate from an adult in good health.

The rearrangement uses TRBV6-1 and TRBJ1-2, with D maybe TRBD1 (6 bases). With 2 bases removed from V and 3 bases from J, the gap between germline ends came to 19 bases. The V gene's germline CDR1 is MNHNS and CDR2 SASEGT. This CDR3 comprises 17 residues. The CDR3 is CASSESLGGARDYGYTF. CDR3 coding DNA: TGTGCCAGCAGTGAAAGTCTAGGGGGGGCCAGGGACTATGGCTACACCTTC.

CDR3 amino acids: CASSWTINSYNEQFF. The CDR3 nucleotides are TGCGCCAGCAGCTGGACTATCAACTCCTACAATGAGCAGTTCTTC. V usage is TRBV5-1 and J usage is TRBJ2-1; tentatively, D is TRBD2 (6 bases). The length of the CDR3 is 15 residues. CDR1 and CDR2 from the germline V gene are SGHRS and YFSETQ. Deletions cut 3 bases from V and 0 bases from J, with 10 bases between.

This clone was found once. The chain is built from TRBV18 and TRBJ1-5; 7 positions match TRBD1. The CDR3 loop spans 13 amino acids. Germline V gene data show CDR1 as KGHSH and CDR2 as LQKENI. The V gene end was trimmed by 3 bases and the J gene end by 5 bases; junction bases not matched to a gene: 1. The CDR3 sequence is CASSPDRDQPQHF. The CDR3 DNA reads as TGTGCCAGCTCACCCGACAGGGATCAGCCCCAGCATTTT.

The chain carries TRBV19 and TRBJ2-1; 9 nucleotides line up with TRBD1. Losses at the gene ends were 4 bases for V and 1 base for J; bases not matched to a gene: 2. This CDR3 is 15 amino acids long. Germline V gene lookup returns CDR1 LNHDA and CDR2 SQIVND (reference sequence). This CDR3 is CASSTQGASYNEQFF. The CDR3 nucleotides read TGTGCCAGTAGTACACAGGGGGCATCCTACAATGAGCAGTTCTTC. Filled out from reference TRBV19 and TRBJ2-1, the complete variable domain reads DGGITQSPKYLFRKEGQNVTLSCEQNLNHDAMYWYRQDPGQGLRLIYYSQIVNDFQKGDIAEGYSVSREKKESFPLTVTSAQKNPTAFYLCASSTQGASYNEQFFGPGTRLTVL.

The J gene is TRBJ1-5, the V gene TRBV19; D unclear. Germline V lookup: CDR1 LNHDA, CDR2 SQIVND (reference sequence). V was trimmed by 5 bases and J by 1 base, leaving 9 bases between them. CDR3 size: 14 residues. CDR3 in amino acids: CASSSSGSNQPQHF. Written as DNA, the CDR3 is TGTGCCAGTAGTTCCTCGGGGAGCAATCAGCCCCAGCATTTT.

In this sample, this clone turned up once. The rearrangement joins TRBV28 to TRBJ1-6; 8 positions match TRBD1. Per the germline V gene, CDR1 is MDHEN and CDR2 is SYDVKM. The CDR3 extends over 14 amino acids. V dropped 5 bases and J dropped 8; count of bases not matched to a gene: 5. CDR3 bases: TGTGCCAGCAGTCCGAGACAGGGGCATTCACCCCTCCACTTT. It specifies CASSPRQGHSPLHF.

V is TRBV27 and J is TRBJ2-7; 7 bases fit TRBD2. Trimming at V came to 5 bases and at J to 0 bases, leaving 16 bases not matched to a gene. Germline CDR1 is MNHEY and CDR2 is SMNVEV (reference sequence). CDR3 size: 18 residues. The CDR3 DNA reads TGTGCCAGCAGTGCAACCACCCCGACTAGCCTAGTCTCCTACGAGCAGTACTTC. Its translation is CASSATTPTSLVSYEQYF.

The chain uses TRBV7-6 and TRBJ2-7; 10 positions agree with TRBD1. J gave up 5 bases and V 5 bases, and 9 bases lay outside the gene matches. The CDR3 runs to 15 residues. CDR1 SGHVS and CDR2 FNYEAQ come from the germline V gene. CDR3 DNA sequence: TGTGCCAGCAGCACCTACGACAGGGGGCGCGACGAGCAGTACTTC. This gives the protein CASSTYDRGRDEQYF.

In DNA form, the CDR3 reads TGTGCCAGCAGCCATCCGGGACTAGGCAATGAGCAGTTCTTC. This codes for CASSHPGLGNEQFF. This chain links TRBV3-1 (or the pseudogene TRBV3-2) with TRBJ2-1; TRBD2 aligns across 8 bases. The CDR3 covers 14 residues. Per the germline V gene, CDR1 is LGHDT and CDR2 is YNNKEL (reference sequence). Trimming removed 3 bases from V and 6 bases from J; junction bases left unmatched: 4.

V is TRBV28 and J is TRBJ1-1, with D hard to call. The germline CDR1 and CDR2 sequences are MDHEN and SYDVKM. There are 14 residues in the CDR3. Trimming took 7 bases from V and 11 from J, leaving 23 bases between them. For the CDR3, the DNA is TGTGCCAGCACGAATACCGGGCCTCCTTTTATGGCTTTCTTT. Protein: CASTNTGPPFMAFF.

This clone was detected a few times. The chain recombines TRBV3-1 (or the pseudogene TRBV3-2) with TRBJ1-6, with 7 bases matching TRBD1. This CDR3 is 16 amino acids long. Germline CDR1 is LGHDT and CDR2 is YNNKEL (reference sequence). V gave up 4 bases and J gave up 1 base; unmatched junction bases: 4. CDR3: CASSPRQGSYNSPLHF. As DNA, the CDR3 is TGTGCCAGCAGCCCTCGACAGGGTTCCTATAATTCACCCCTCCACTTT.

V is TRBV10-2 and J is TRBJ2-1; 7 bases are a match to TRBD2. This CDR3 spans 15 amino acids. The trim removed 2 bases at V and 5 bases at J, leaving 6 bases unmatched. Germline-derived CDR1 and CDR2 are WSHSY and SAAADI. This CDR3 is CASSESLAANNEQFF. CDR3 coding DNA: TGCGCCAGCAGTGAGAGTCTAGCGGCAAACAATGAGCAGTTCTTC.

The rearrangement links TRBV18 to TRBJ2-7, with TRBD2 matching 12 bases. This CDR3 contains 16 residues. The V gene's germline CDR1 is KGHSH and CDR2 LQKENI. The trim removed 4 bases at V and 3 bases at J, leaving 7 bases unmatched. The CDR3 is CASSRRLAGEFYEQYF. The CDR3 DNA reads as TGTGCCAGCTCACGCAGACTAGCGGGAGAGTTCTACGAGCAGTACTTC. Combining the CDR3 with reference TRBV18 and TRBJ2-7 gives the whole variable domain NAGVMQNPRHLVRRRGQEARLRCSPMKGHSHVYWYRQLPEEGLKFMVYLQKENIIDESGMPKERFSAEFPKEGPSILRIQQVVRGDSAAYFCASSRRLAGEFYEQYFGPGTRLTVT.

This clone has more than one count but fewer than ten. The chain couples TRBV20-1 to TRBJ2-7; D ambiguous. Per germline, CDR1 DFQATT and CDR2 SNEGSKA (reference sequence). The V end was cut by 3 bases, the J end by 4 bases, with 13 bases between. CDR3 length: 13 amino acids. CDR3 sequence: CSASSVSQYEQYF. For the CDR3, the DNA is TGCAGTGCTAGTTCCGTGAGTCAGTACGAGCAGTACTTC.

The V gene is TRBV7-8, the J gene TRBJ1-5; D is unclear. Between the trimmed V and J ends, which lost 5 bases and 6 bases, there was a span of 11 bases. The V gene's germline CDR1 is SGHVS and CDR2 FQNEAQ. This CDR3 spans 13 amino acids. The DNA of the CDR3 is TGTGCCAGCAGCACCGATCAGGCTCAGCCCCAGCATTTT. It specifies CASSTDQAQPQHF.

V and J are TRBV29-1 and TRBJ2-3; the D gene is possibly TRBD2 (7 bases). Between the trimmed V and J ends, which lost 0 bases and 0 bases, there was a span of 13 bases. The germline CDR1 and CDR2 sequences are SQVTM and ANQGSEA. The CDR3 runs to 16 residues. CDR3 DNA: TGCAGCGTTGAAGATCGAGGGGGGGATAGCACAGATACGCAGTATTTT. This sequence encodes CSVEDRGGDSTDTQYF.

The chain uses TRBV7-9 and TRBJ1-2; the D is unclear. Germline-derived CDR1 and CDR2 are SEHNR and FQNEAQ (reference sequence). The CDR3 contains 14 residues. Trimming took 7 bases from V and 2 from J, leaving 14 bases between them. CDR3 sequence (DNA): TGTGCCAGCACCCAGAATCTACGAAACTATGGCTACACCTTC. Translated, it gives CASTQNLRNYGYTF.

The V and J genes are TRBV11-2 and TRBJ2-7, with TRBD1 identical over 10 bases. CDR1 and CDR2 (germline): SGHAT, FQNNGV. V dropped 8 bases and J dropped 2; count of bases not matched to a gene: 3. This CDR3 has 13 amino acids. The CDR3 sequence: CASRGTGAYEQYF. The DNA of the CDR3 is TGTGCCAGCCGCGGGACAGGGGCCTACGAGCAGTACTTC. The full variable domain, with the rest looked up from reference TRBV11-2 and TRBJ2-7, is EAGVAQSPRYKIIEKRQSVAFWCNPISGHATLYWYQQILGQGPKLLIQFQNNGVVDDSQLPKDRFSAERLKGVDSTLKIQPAKLEDSAVYLCASRGTGAYEQYFGPGTRLTVT.